Listed below are T cell receptor beta chains from one sample, sequenced in a study of shared clonotypes between healthy human individuals. Here immunoSEQ multiplex PCR was the method, and the copy in TCRdb shows in-frame clones only, minus some. The sample contains about half a million clones, 70% to 80% of which appear only once. Input material: PBMCs. These receptors came from a woman between 35 and 50 years old in good health. Some clones in this sample may be carry-over from other donors' samples. The CDR3 runs from the conserved cysteine through the conserved F or W. A D gene is named only where the DNA matches it firmly. Clone size, where shown, is once, few, many, or a class for clones that have expanded.

V,length,size,D,J,CDR3,DNA
TRBV19,13,.,.,TRBJ1-4,CASSMSDREKLFF,TGTGCCAGTAGTATGTCCGATCGGGAAAAACTGTTTTTT
TRBV19,13,.,.,TRBJ2-1,CASSIGLTNEQFF,TGTGCCAGTAGTATTGGACTTACCAATGAGCAGTTCTTC
TRBV6-5,14,.,.,TRBJ2-1,CASSYQDSNNEQFF,TGTGCCAGCAGTTACCAGGACAGCAACAATGAGCAGTTCTTC
TRBV4-1,18,.,.,TRBJ1-4,CASSQVFPGAGLGEKLFF,TGCGCCAGCAGCCAAGTTTTTCCGGGGGCAGGCTTAGGAGAAAAACTGTTTTTT
TRBV28,13,.,.,TRBJ1-5,CASSLSSGLAQHF,TGTGCCAGCAGTTTATCGTCAGGGCTGGCCCAGCATTTT
TRBV7-2,16,.,TRBD2,TRBJ2-3,CASSLPTSTDTDTQYF,TGTGCCAGCAGCTTACCGACTAGCACAGACACAGATACGCAGTATTTT
TRBV2,12,.,.,TRBJ1-1,CASSKEDKSAFF,TGTGCCAGCAGTAAGGAGGACAAAAGTGCTTTCTTT
TRBV28,14,.,.,TRBJ2-2,CASSLVLRRGELFF,TGTGCCAGCAGTTTAGTCCTGAGACGCGGGGAGCTGTTTTTT
TRBV19,14,.,TRBD1,TRBJ2-1,CASSNRGRVNEQFF,TGTGCCAGTAGTAACAGGGGCCGGGTCAATGAGCAGTTCTTC
TRBV5-1,15,.,TRBD1,TRBJ1-1,CASSVETGPNSEAFF,TGCGCCAGCAGCGTGGAGACAGGGCCCAACTCTGAAGCTTTCTTT
TRBV7-9,14,.,.,TRBJ2-5,CASSFSGRQETQYF,TGTGCCAGCAGCTTCTCCGGTCGCCAAGAGACCCAGTACTTC
TRBV28,14,.,.,TRBJ1-1,CASSANYRNTEAFF,TGTGCCAGCAGTGCCAATTACAGGAACACTGAAGCTTTCTTT
TRBV28,16,.,TRBD2,TRBJ2-1,CASSSGLALVYNEQFF,TGTGCCAGCAGTTCCGGACTAGCCCTCGTATACAATGAGCAGTTCTTC
TRBV5-1,13,once,.,TRBJ2-7,CASSLASTNEQYF,TGCGCCAGCAGCTTGGCCAGTACCAACGAGCAGTACTTC
TRBV2,13,.,TRBD2,TRBJ2-1,CASMAGALQGQFF,TGTGCCAGCATGGCGGGAGCTCTTCAAGGGCAGTTCTTC
TRBV5-6,15,.,TRBD2,TRBJ2-3,CASSLWREATDTQYF,TGTGCCAGCAGCTTGTGGCGGGAGGCCACAGATACGCAGTATTTT
TRBV2,15,.,.,TRBJ2-1,CASSQYASAYNEQFF,TGTGCCAGTAGCCAATATGCTAGCGCCTACAATGAGCAGTTCTTC
TRBV29-1,13,few,.,TRBJ1-1,CSVVQMMNTEAFF,TGCAGCGTTGTGCAGATGATGAACACTGAAGCTTTCTTT
TRBV19,12,few,.,TRBJ1-2,CATGATNYGYTF,TGTGCCACGGGGGCGACTAACTATGGCTACACCTTC
TRBV27,15,.,TRBD2,TRBJ2-7,CASSLYTSGSSVQYF,TGTGCCAGCAGTTTATACACTAGCGGGAGCTCCGTGCAGTACTTC
TRBV19,15,.,TRBD1,TRBJ1-4,CASSLDRAKYEKLFF,TGTGCCAGTAGTCTGGACAGGGCGAAGTATGAAAAACTGTTTTTT
TRBV7-3,14,.,.,TRBJ1-1,CASSFTARPTEAFF,TGTGCCAGCAGCTTTACCGCCCGGCCGACTGAAGCTTTCTTT
TRBV9,15,.,TRBD1,TRBJ1-2,CASSVGTGGIYGYTF,TGTGCCAGCAGCGTAGGGACAGGGGGAATCTATGGCTACACCTTC
TRBV28,16,once,.,TRBJ1-2,CASSLASWTLNYGYTF,TGTGCCAGCAGTTTAGCCAGTTGGACCCTTAACTATGGCTACACCTTC
TRBV29-1,16,.,TRBD2,TRBJ2-7,CSVEAPTSGSSYEQYF,TGCAGCGTTGAAGCGCCGACTAGCGGGTCCTCCTACGAGCAGTACTTC
TRBV25-1,13,once,.,TRBJ2-3,CASSEAHTDTQYF,TGTGCCAGCAGTGAAGCCCACACAGATACGCAGTATTTT
TRBV28,13,.,.,TRBJ2-3,CASVALYTDTQYF,TGTGCCAGTGTAGCGCTTTACACAGATACGCAGTATTTT
TRBV9,14,once,.,TRBJ2-5,CASSVASEQETQYF,TGTGCCAGCAGCGTAGCCTCGGAACAAGAGACCCAGTACTTC
TRBV7-3,14,once,.,TRBJ2-1,CASSLTAALNEQFF,TGTGCCAGCAGCTTAACGGCGGCCCTCAATGAGCAGTTCTTC
TRBV10-3,15,.,TRBD2,TRBJ2-1,CAIRASGRLYNEQFF,TGTGCCATCCGGGCTAGCGGGAGGCTTTACAATGAGCAGTTCTTC
TRBV27,13,.,.,TRBJ1-2,CASSLAYRAGYTF,TGTGCCAGCAGTTTAGCGTACAGGGCTGGCTACACCTTC
TRBV9,15,.,.,TRBJ2-3,CASSVQSGTTDTQYF,TGTGCCAGCAGCGTACAGAGCGGAACCACAGATACGCAGTATTTT
TRBV25-1,13,.,.,TRBJ1-2,CASSETGRYGYTF,TGTGCCAGCAGTGAGACAGGCCGCTATGGCTACACCTTC
TRBV7-2,17,once,.,TRBJ2-1,CASSLWPAGTAGNEQFF,TGTGCCAGCAGCTTATGGCCGGCCGGGACAGCGGGTAATGAGCAGTTCTTC
TRBV7-3,14,.,TRBD1,TRBJ2-7,CASSRDRVLVEQYF,TGTGCCAGCAGCCGGGACAGGGTGTTAGTCGAGCAGTACTTC
TRBV28,12,.,.,TRBJ2-2,CASSLWSGELFF,TGTGCCAGCAGTTTATGGTCCGGGGAGCTGTTTTTT
TRBV28,10,many,.,TRBJ2-1,CASSFNEQFF,TGTGCCAGCAGTTTTAATGAGCAGTTCTTC
TRBV2,15,.,.,TRBJ2-1,CATRLPGESYNEQFF,TGTGCCACCCGGCTGCCGGGAGAATCGTACAATGAGCAGTTCTTC
TRBV28,12,.,TRBD1,TRBJ1-2,CAGWQGAGGYTF,TGTGCCGGGTGGCAGGGGGCGGGTGGCTACACCTTC
TRBV30,12,.,.,TRBJ1-3,CAWRFLGNTIYF,TGTGCCTGGAGATTTCTTGGAAACACCATATATTTT